This T cell receptor (beta chain) emerged from a study of T cell responses to AZD1222 COVID-19 vaccine. Method: immunoSEQ multiplex PCR; TCRdb's copy keeps in-frame clones and lacks some. The data hold around 45,000 clones, with about four fifths observed a single time. Germline V gene lookup returns CDR1 MNHEY and CDR2 SMNVEV (reference sequence). V lost 1 base to trimming and J lost 1 base, with 8 bases between them. The CDR3 has 15 amino acids. Whole-study findings and limits: The donor cohort was predominantly white British with a female majority, and clonal diversity may have been underestimated. Baseline antibody screening turned up just a handful of seropositive AZD1222 recipients. The study sampled repertoires only after the peak T cell response.

This clone was counted a single time. Its matching antigen is unknown. J is TRBJ1-5 and V is TRBV27, with D perhaps matching TRBD1 (5 bases). The receptor comes from an adult who received the MenACWY meningococcal vaccine as a control. Sequenced here: peripheral blood, sampled 28 days after the second dose of the MenACWY control vaccine. The CDR3 reads CASSLWGGSNQPQHF. The CDR3 DNA is TGTGCCAGCAGTTTATGGGGGGGAAGCAATCAGCCCCAGCATTTT.